The 29 T cell receptor beta chains below were found in one sample sequenced in a study of shared clonotypes between healthy human individuals. Only in-frame clones appear in the TCRdb table, and some are missing; sequencing was by immunoSEQ multiplex PCR. The sample carries some 660,000 clones, roughly 72% recorded once. Sequencing was performed on memory CD4+ T cells sorted from blood. Regarding subset: CD45RA-negative fraction. These receptors all stem from a woman in her thirties in good health.

CDR3 region: CASRFQGSGEKLFF. The DNA of the CDR3 is TGCGCCAGCAGGTTTCAAGGATCCGGTGAAAAACTGTTTTTT. The J gene is TRBJ1-4, the V gene TRBV5-1; no reliable D call. Trimming removed 5 bases from V and 7 bases from J, with 15 bases in between. This CDR3 region has 14 residues. Germline V gene lookup returns CDR1 SGHRS and CDR2 YFSETQ.

This clone was counted between two and nine times. This specimen includes other DNA sequences encoding the same CDR3. CDR3 coding DNA: TGTGCCAGCAGCTTAGCGAGCAATCAGCCCCAGCATTTT. Amino acid sequence: CASSLASNQPQHF. J is TRBJ1-5 and V is TRBV11-2; D gene ambiguous. The germline V gene encodes CDR1 SGHAT and CDR2 FQNNGV. Trimming stripped 1 base from V and 1 base from J, with 2 bases between. CDR3 length equals 13 residues.

This clone was observed a handful of times. J is TRBJ1-1 and V is TRBV5-4; possible D gene TRBD1, 6 bases. The V end lost 5 bases, the J end lost 1 base, and 12 bases lay between the germline ends. The CDR3 sequence is 14 residues long. Germline V gene lookup returns CDR1 SGHNT and CDR2 YYREEE (reference sequence). CDR3 sequence: CASRMGAGNTEAFF. In DNA form, the CDR3 reads TGTGCCAGCAGAATGGGGGCAGGGAACACTGAAGCTTTCTTT.

This chain joins TRBV2 and TRBJ2-7, with TRBD2 identical over 8 bases. The CDR3 totals 13 residues. J gave up 3 bases and V 7 bases, and 5 bases lay outside the gene matches. The germline CDR1 and CDR2 sequences are SNHLY and FYNNEI. The DNA for the CDR3 is TGTGCCAGCATGGCTAGCGGGCACTACGAGCAGTACTTC. Protein product: CASMASGHYEQYF.

The rearrangement joins TRBV6-5 to TRBJ1-2, with a tentative D call TRBD1 (5 bases). The V gene lost 0 bases and the J gene lost 4 bases, with 15 bases spanning the gap. The CDR3 length is 16 residues. Germline CDR1 and CDR2: MNHEY and SVGAGI. The CDR3 here is CASSYSPGRGPYGYTF. The CDR3 nucleotides are TGTGCCAGCAGTTACTCCCCGGGACGGGGACCCTATGGCTACACCTTC.

This clone was detected many times. The chain carries TRBV10-3 and TRBJ2-7; 7 nucleotides line up with TRBD2. Trimming removed 7 bases from V and 0 bases from J; junction bases left unmatched: 3. The germline V gene has CDR1 ENHRY and CDR2 SYGVKD. There are 13 residues in the CDR3. The CDR3 region is CAIMGGSSYEQYF. In DNA form, the CDR3 reads TGTGCCATCATGGGGGGGAGCTCCTACGAGCAGTACTTC.

In its sample, this clone was seen many times. The rearrangement links TRBV29-1 to TRBJ2-1; D assignment may be TRBD1 or TRBD2 (7 bases each). Germline V gives CDR1 SQVTM, CDR2 ANQGSEA. This CDR3 comprises 13 residues. V lost 5 bases, J lost 6 bases, and 14 bases lay in between. The CDR3 loop reads CSVRQGGGNEQFF. Written as DNA, the CDR3 is TGCAGCGTTCGACAGGGAGGGGGCAATGAGCAGTTCTTC.

V is TRBV28 and J is TRBJ1-3, with 8 bases fitting TRBD1. Trimming at V came to 5 bases and at J to 8 bases, leaving 5 bases not matched to a gene. This CDR3 region has 13 residues. The V gene's germline CDR1 is MDHEN and CDR2 SYDVKM. The CDR3 region is CASSLDRGDTIYF. DNA of the CDR3: TGTGCCAGCAGTCTAGACAGGGGAGACACCATATATTTT.

The V call is TRBV18, the J call TRBJ1-1; possibly TRBD1 for D (5 bases). The V end was cut by 0 bases, the J end by 3 bases, with 14 bases between. This CDR3 spans 16 amino acids. CDR1 and CDR2 from the germline V gene are KGHSH and LQKENI. The chain's CDR3 is CASSPPMLQGDTEAFF. In nucleotides, the CDR3 is TGTGCCAGCTCACCACCTATGCTCCAGGGTGACACTGAAGCTTTCTTT.

This clone was counted between two and nine times. V usage is TRBV27 and J usage is TRBJ1-5; TRBD1 matches 7 bases. This CDR3 comprises 15 residues. The V and J ends lost 5 bases and 11 bases, in that order; junction bases with no gene match: 15. Germline CDR1 MNHEY, CDR2 SMNVEV (reference sequence). CDR3 nucleotides: TGTGCCAGCAGTCCCTGGGGACAGTCCCTAGGGGCCCAGCATTTT. It is translated as CASSPWGQSLGAQHF.

This clone was picked up one time. V is TRBV19 and J is TRBJ2-3, with 8 bases matching TRBD1. The CDR3 sequence is 15 residues long. Germline CDR1 and CDR2: LNHDA and SQIVND (reference sequence). After removal of 3 bases from V and 4 bases from J, the junction contained 6 bases not matched to a gene. The CDR3: CASSILQGAADTQYF. CDR3 nucleotide sequence: TGTGCCAGTAGTATTCTTCAGGGGGCCGCAGATACGCAGTATTTT.

Remarks on this clone: Other nucleotide sequences in the sample specify the same CDR3. The rearrangement joins TRBV28 to TRBJ2-6; no definite D call. The CDR3 totals 13 residues. V gave up 6 bases and J gave up 1 base, with 4 bases separating them. CDR1 and CDR2 (germline): MDHEN, SYDVKM. CDR3 coding DNA: TGTGCCAGCAGCCGATCTGGGGCCAACGTCCTGACTTTC. Translated: CASSRSGANVLTF.

Details on this clone: A much larger clone differs by one base, so this may be a read error. V and J are TRBV7-3 and TRBJ2-1, with D unclear. CDR1 is SGHTA, CDR2 FQGTGA, per germline. The CDR3 loop spans 11 amino acids. V lost 3 bases and J lost 5, with 2 bases in between. The CDR3 loop reads CASSFNNEQFF. Here the CDR3 DNA reads TGTGCCAGCAGCTTTAACAATGAGCAGTTCTTC.

J is TRBJ1-3 and V is TRBV7-8; 7 bases fit TRBD1. CDR3 length: 14 residues. Germline V gives CDR1 SGHVS, CDR2 FQNEAQ. V was pared by 3 bases and J by 8 bases, with 7 bases of the junction left unmatched. CDR3 amino acids: CASSFRDSMHTIYF. In nucleotides, the CDR3 is TGTGCCAGCAGCTTCCGGGACAGCATGCACACCATATATTTT.

The V and J genes are TRBV7-2 and TRBJ2-1; tentative D call: TRBD1 (5 bases). Trimming left V 1 base short and J 13 bases short, with 8 bases between. The germline V gene encodes CDR1 SGHTA and CDR2 FQGNSA. The CDR3 runs to 11 residues. CDR3 protein: CASSLVRVQFF. CDR3 DNA: TGTGCCAGCAGCTTAGTCAGGGTACAGTTCTTC.

This rearrangement joins TRBV7-3 to TRBJ1-1; D remains unclear. From germline, CDR1 is SGHTA and CDR2 FQGTGA. Trimming removed 6 bases from V and 0 bases from J, with 8 bases in between. The CDR3 has 13 amino acids. CDR3: CASRFGVNTEAFF. The CDR3 nucleotides read TGTGCCAGCAGATTTGGAGTGAACACTGAAGCTTTCTTT.

The chain combines TRBV5-1 with TRBJ2-3; 10 bases map to TRBD2. Per germline, CDR1 SGHRS and CDR2 YFSETQ. The CDR3 is 16 amino acids. The J segment lost 1 base and the V segment lost 7 bases, leaving 9 bases of the junction unmatched. Here the CDR3 reads CASSGRLAGGTDTQYF. CDR3 nucleotide sequence: TGCGCCAGCTCAGGGAGGCTAGCGGGAGGCACAGATACGCAGTATTTT.

This chain connects TRBV5-6 to TRBJ2-5; possibly TRBD2 for D (5 bases). The length of the CDR3 is 15 residues. The V end lost 1 base, the J end lost 5 bases, and 15 bases lay between the germline ends. CDR1 is SGHDT and CDR2 is YYEEEE in the germline V gene. The CDR3 DNA sequence: TGTGCCAGCAGCTTGTTTTCCACCCGAGGGGAGACCCAGTACTTC. Translating gives CASSLFSTRGETQYF.

In this sample, this clone turned up a few times. J is TRBJ1-5 and V is TRBV28; perhaps TRBD1 as D (5 bases). V lost 8 bases and J lost 2, with 10 bases in between. Germline-derived CDR1 and CDR2 are MDHEN and SYDVKM. The CDR3 runs to 13 residues. This CDR3 reads CASLGTRNQPQHF. The CDR3 DNA reads TGTGCCAGCTTGGGGACCCGCAATCAGCCCCAGCATTTT.

This clone was picked up one time. This sequence joins TRBV28 and TRBJ1-3; 7 bases align to TRBD1. J was trimmed by 0 bases and V by 2 bases; bases with no gene match: 4. The germline CDR1 and CDR2 sequences are MDHEN and SYDVKM. CDR3 length: 16 residues. The CDR3 loop reads CASSLDGTVSGNTIYF. Here the CDR3 DNA reads TGTGCCAGCAGTTTAGACGGGACAGTCTCTGGAAACACCATATATTTT.

V usage is TRBV19 and J usage is TRBJ2-3; the D call may be TRBD1 or TRBD2 (5 bases each). The CDR3 length is 15 residues. V was trimmed by 3 bases and J by 4 bases, leaving 14 bases between them. Germline CDR1 LNHDA, CDR2 SQIVND (reference sequence). Written as DNA, the CDR3 is TGTGCCAGTAGTATTATCGGGCAGGGAGCAGATACGCAGTATTTT. This sequence encodes CASSIIGQGADTQYF.

In the case of this clone: Other DNA sequences of this sample code for an identical CDR3. The rearrangement joins TRBV30 to TRBJ2-2, with 8 bases identical to TRBD2. CDR3 length: 17 amino acids. CDR1 and CDR2 (germline): GTSNPN, SVGIG (reference sequence). The trim removed 3 bases at V and 5 bases at J, leaving 14 bases unmatched. The CDR3 DNA reads as TGTGCCTGGAGGTTGGGGGGGGCGGGAGGTGGAACCGGGGAGCTGTTTTTT. Translation gives CAWRLGGAGGGTGELFF.

The chain has TRBV19 and TRBJ2-3; a possible D gene is TRBD2 (5 bases). The length of the CDR3 is 15 residues. From germline, CDR1 is LNHDA and CDR2 SQIVND (reference sequence). V lost 2 bases and J 5 bases, leaving 14 bases between the germline ends. CDR3 sequence (DNA): TGTGCCAGTAGTATATTCGGGGATGGAAAAGATACGCAGTATTTT. It encodes CASSIFGDGKDTQYF.

This chain uses TRBV5-5 with TRBJ2-7, with 9 bases aligning to TRBD1. CDR1 and CDR2 from the germline V gene are SGHKS and YYEKEE (reference sequence). CDR3 size: 15 residues. V lost 4 bases, J lost 4 bases, and 9 bases stayed unmatched. The CDR3 bases are TGTGCCAGCAGCCGGGGTGGGACAGGGTCGTACGAGCAGTACTTC. Its protein is CASSRGGTGSYEQYF.

This chain uses TRBV9 with TRBJ2-3, with no clear D. Germline CDR1 and CDR2: SGDLS and YYNGEE. The ends were cut back, 0 bases at V and 3 bases at J, with 14 bases in the middle. This CDR3 spans 16 amino acids. The CDR3 loop is CASSVGKGLRTDTQYF. CDR3 bases: TGTGCCAGCAGCGTAGGTAAAGGGCTGAGGACAGATACGCAGTATTTT. The variable domain in full, completed from reference TRBV9 and TRBJ2-3, reads DSGVTQTPKHLITATGQRVTLRCSPRSGDLSVYWYQQSLDQGLQFLIQYYNGEERAKGNILERFSAQQFPDLHSELNLSSLELGDSALYFCASSVGKGLRTDTQYFGPGTRLTVL.

CDR3 region: CASSLEFAGQGNTIYF. CDR3 sequence (DNA): TGCGCCAGCAGCTTGGAATTTGCGGGACAGGGAAACACCATATATTTT. The V gene is TRBV5-1, the J gene TRBJ1-3; 7 nucleotides agree with TRBD1. The CDR3 length is 16 residues. Germline CDR1 SGHRS, CDR2 YFSETQ. The V and J ends lost 0 bases and 4 bases, in that order; junction bases with no gene match: 7.

This clone was detected ten times or more. The chain links TRBV11-2 to TRBJ2-3, with D perhaps matching TRBD1 (6 bases). Germline loops: CDR1 SGHAT, CDR2 FQNNGV. CDR3 length: 14 residues. V was shortened by 4 bases and J by 6 bases, with 14 bases between the two germline ends. The CDR3 here is CASSSRQARDTQYF. The DNA for the CDR3 is TGTGCCAGCAGCTCCCGACAGGCCCGGGATACGCAGTATTTT.

The rearrangement links TRBV27 to TRBJ1-5, with 10 bases identical to TRBD1. Unmatched junction bases numbered 6, after V lost 4 bases and J lost 0 bases. There are 17 residues in the CDR3. Looked up from germline, CDR1 is MNHEY and CDR2 is SMNVEV (reference sequence). Here the CDR3 DNA reads TGTGCCAGCAGTTCGGACAGGGGGGGGAATAGCAATCAGCCCCAGCATTTT. This sequence encodes CASSSDRGGNSNQPQHF.

This clone was seen once. The chain couples TRBV28 to TRBJ2-2, with D possibly TRBD1 on 5 matching bases. V was trimmed by 6 bases and J by 3 bases, leaving 8 bases between them. The V gene's germline CDR1 is MDHEN and CDR2 SYDVKM. CDR3 length: 13 residues. For the CDR3, the DNA is TGTGCCAGCAGACCAGGGTACACCGGGGAGCTGTTTTTT. It yields the protein CASRPGYTGELFF.